Reported below is one TCR beta chain. Original data processing: Amplification of reference gene primers provided the estimated nucleated cell counts. The method was immunoSEQ multiplex PCR; TCRdb's version includes in-frame clones alone and lacks a portion of them. V and J calls and clone size are those listed in that table; D and trimming were worked out from the DNA. The table lists roughly 300,000 clones, under 90% of them singletons. Seattle's cohort entered during active infection and was followed longitudinally. This sample was taken from a study of blood T cell repertoires in COVID-19. Overall study: There were acute and convalescent COVID-19 samples, and they came from the United States, Italy and Spain. From T cells, B-cell-depleted T cells, or PBMCs came the material, which was cDNA or gDNA.

CDR3 size: 15 residues. V gene TRBV21-1 combines with J gene TRBJ1-5; the table names TRBD1, a call not compared with the DNA. TRBV21-1 is termed a pseudogene. The sequenced sample consisted of peripheral blood. This TCR came from a woman in her 30s with COVID-19, enrolled during active disease. The CDR3 region has the DNA TGTGCCAGCAGCAAGGGACAATTGAGCAATCAGCCCCAGCATTTT. Protein product: CASSKGQLSNQPQHF.